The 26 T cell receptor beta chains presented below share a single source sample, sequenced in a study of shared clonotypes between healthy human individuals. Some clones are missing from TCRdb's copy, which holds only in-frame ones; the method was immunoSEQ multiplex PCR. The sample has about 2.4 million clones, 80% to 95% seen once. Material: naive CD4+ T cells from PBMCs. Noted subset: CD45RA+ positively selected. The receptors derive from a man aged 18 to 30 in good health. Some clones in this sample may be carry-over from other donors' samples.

CDR3 DNA: TGCGCCAGCAGTGAGCGTCTAGCGGGAACTGGCAGGGAGCTGTTTTTT. Its translation: CASSERLAGTGRELFF. V usage is TRBV10-1 and J usage is TRBJ2-2, with 9 positions matching TRBD2. CDR3 length equals 16 residues. V gave up 2 bases and J gave up 9 bases; unmatched junction bases: 10. Germline CDR1 WNHNN, CDR2 SYGVQD (reference sequence).

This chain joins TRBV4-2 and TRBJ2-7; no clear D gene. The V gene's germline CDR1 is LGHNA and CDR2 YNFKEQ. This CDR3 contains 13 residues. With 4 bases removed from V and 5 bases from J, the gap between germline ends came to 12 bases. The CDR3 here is CASSLSVADEQYF. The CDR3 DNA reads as TGTGCCAGCAGCCTCTCAGTTGCGGACGAGCAGTACTTC.

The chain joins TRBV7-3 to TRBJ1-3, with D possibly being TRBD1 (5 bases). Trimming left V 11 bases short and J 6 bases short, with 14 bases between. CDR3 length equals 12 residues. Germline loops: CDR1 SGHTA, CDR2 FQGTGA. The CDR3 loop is CARLVGVNTIYF. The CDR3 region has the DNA TGTGCCCGCCTAGTGGGGGTAAACACCATATATTTT.

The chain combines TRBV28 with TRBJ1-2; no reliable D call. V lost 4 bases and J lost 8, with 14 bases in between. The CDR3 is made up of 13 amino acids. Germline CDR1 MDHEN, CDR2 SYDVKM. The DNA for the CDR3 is TGTGCCAGCAGTTCCGCTTCTTGGGGAGGCTACACCTTC. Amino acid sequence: CASSSASWGGYTF.

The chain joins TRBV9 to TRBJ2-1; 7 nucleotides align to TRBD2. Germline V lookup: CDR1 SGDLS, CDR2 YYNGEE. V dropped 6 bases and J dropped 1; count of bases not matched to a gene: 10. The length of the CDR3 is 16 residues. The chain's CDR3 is CASTPGGARSYNEQFF. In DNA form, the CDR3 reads TGTGCCAGCACCCCGGGGGGAGCCAGATCCTACAATGAGCAGTTCTTC. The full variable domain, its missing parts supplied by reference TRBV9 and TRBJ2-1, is DSGVTQTPKHLITATGQRVTLRCSPRSGDLSVYWYQQSLDQGLQFLIQYYNGEERAKGNILERFSAQQFPDLHSELNLSSLELGDSALYFCASTPGGARSYNEQFFGPGTRLTVL.

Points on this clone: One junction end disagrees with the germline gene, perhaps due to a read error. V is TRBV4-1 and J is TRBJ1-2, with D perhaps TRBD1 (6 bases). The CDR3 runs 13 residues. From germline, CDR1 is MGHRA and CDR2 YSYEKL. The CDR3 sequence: CASSQVVLQGLSF. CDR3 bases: TGCGCCAGCAGCCAAGTAGTTTTGCAGGGGCTCTCCTTC.

CDR3 DNA: TGCGCCAGCAGGCCTATAGCGGGAGGGACCAATGAGCAGTTCTTC. Residues: CASRPIAGGTNEQFF. The chain combines TRBV5-1 with TRBJ2-1; 11 nucleotides agree with TRBD2. Germline assignment: CDR1 SGHRS and CDR2 YFSETQ. Unmatched junction bases numbered 7, after V lost 5 bases and J lost 6 bases. The CDR3 covers 15 residues.

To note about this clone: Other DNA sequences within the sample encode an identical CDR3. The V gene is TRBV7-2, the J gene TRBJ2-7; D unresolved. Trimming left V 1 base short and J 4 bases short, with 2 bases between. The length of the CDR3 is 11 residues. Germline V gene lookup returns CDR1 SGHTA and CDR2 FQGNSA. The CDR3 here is CASSLEYEQYF. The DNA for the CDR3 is TGTGCCAGCAGCTTAGAGTACGAGCAGTACTTC.

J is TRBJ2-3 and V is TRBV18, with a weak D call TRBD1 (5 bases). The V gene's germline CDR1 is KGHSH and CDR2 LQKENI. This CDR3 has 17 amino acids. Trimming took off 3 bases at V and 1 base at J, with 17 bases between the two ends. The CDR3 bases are TGTGCCAGCTCACCGGAAGGGCGTAGGGGTGGCACAGATACGCAGTATTTT. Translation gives CASSPEGRRGGTDTQYF.

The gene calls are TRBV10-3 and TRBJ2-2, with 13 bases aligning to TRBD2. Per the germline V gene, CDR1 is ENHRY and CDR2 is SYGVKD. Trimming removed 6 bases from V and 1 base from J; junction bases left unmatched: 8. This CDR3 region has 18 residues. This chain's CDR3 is CAIRTSGRSIRNTGELFF. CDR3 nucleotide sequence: TGTGCCATCAGGACTAGCGGGAGGTCTATTAGGAACACCGGGGAGCTGTTTTTT.

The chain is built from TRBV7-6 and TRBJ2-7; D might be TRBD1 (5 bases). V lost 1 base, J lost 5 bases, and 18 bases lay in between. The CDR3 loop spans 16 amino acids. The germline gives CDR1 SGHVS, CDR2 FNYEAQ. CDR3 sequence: CASSLESVTLGDEQYF. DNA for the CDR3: TGTGCCAGCAGCTTAGAGAGCGTTACCCTAGGGGACGAGCAGTACTTC.

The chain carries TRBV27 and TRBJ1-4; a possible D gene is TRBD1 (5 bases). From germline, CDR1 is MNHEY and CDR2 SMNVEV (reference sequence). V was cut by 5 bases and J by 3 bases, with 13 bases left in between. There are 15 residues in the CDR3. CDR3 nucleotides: TGTGCCAGCAGTCTCGGGGGGAGGCCTAATGAAAAACTGTTTTTT. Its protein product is CASSLGGRPNEKLFF.

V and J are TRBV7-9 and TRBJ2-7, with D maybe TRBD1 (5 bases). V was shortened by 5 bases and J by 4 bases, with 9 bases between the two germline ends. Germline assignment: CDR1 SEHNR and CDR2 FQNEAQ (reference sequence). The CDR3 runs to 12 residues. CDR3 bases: TGTGCCAGCAGCCGGACACCTTACGAGCAGTACTTC. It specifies CASSRTPYEQYF.

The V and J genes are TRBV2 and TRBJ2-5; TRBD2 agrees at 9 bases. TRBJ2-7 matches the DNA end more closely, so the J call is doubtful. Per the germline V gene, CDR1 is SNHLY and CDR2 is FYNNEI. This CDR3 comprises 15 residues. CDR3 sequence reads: CASIDRASGMYEQYF. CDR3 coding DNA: TGTGCCAGCATCGACAGGGCTAGCGGGATGTACGAGCAGTACTTC.

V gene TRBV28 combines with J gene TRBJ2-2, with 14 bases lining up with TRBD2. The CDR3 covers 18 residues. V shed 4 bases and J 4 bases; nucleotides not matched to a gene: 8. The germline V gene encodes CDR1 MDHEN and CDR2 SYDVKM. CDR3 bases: TGTGCCAGCAGTTCGGGGACTAGCGGGAGTGTCGGCACCGGGGAGCTGTTTTTT. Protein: CASSSGTSGSVGTGELFF. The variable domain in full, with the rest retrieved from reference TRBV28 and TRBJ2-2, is DVKVTQSSRYLVKRTGEKVFLECVQDMDHENMFWYRQDPGLGLRLIYFSYDVKMKEKGDIPEGYSVSREKKERFSLILESASTNQTSMYLCASSSGTSGSVGTGELFFGEGSRLTVL.

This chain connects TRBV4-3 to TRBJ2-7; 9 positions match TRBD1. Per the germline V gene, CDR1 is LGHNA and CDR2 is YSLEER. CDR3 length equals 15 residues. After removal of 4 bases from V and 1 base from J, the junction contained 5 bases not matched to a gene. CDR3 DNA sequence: TGCGCCAGCAGCCCCGGGACAGGGATTTCCTACGAGCAGTACTTC. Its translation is CASSPGTGISYEQYF.

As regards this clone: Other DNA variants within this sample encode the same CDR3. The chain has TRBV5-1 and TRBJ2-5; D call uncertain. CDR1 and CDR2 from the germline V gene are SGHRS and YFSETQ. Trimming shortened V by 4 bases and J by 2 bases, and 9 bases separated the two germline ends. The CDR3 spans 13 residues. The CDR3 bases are TGCGCCAGCAGCCCCGGTGGGCAAGAGACCCAGTACTTC. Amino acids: CASSPGGQETQYF.

The CDR3 region is CASTSGLADYNEQFF. The CDR3 DNA is TGCGCCAGTACCTCCGGACTAGCGGACTACAATGAGCAGTTCTTC. The rearrangement uses TRBV5-1 and TRBJ2-1; 10 nucleotides agree with TRBD2. This CDR3 is 15 amino acids long. Germline-derived CDR1 and CDR2 are SGHRS and YFSETQ. V trimming: 8 bases; J trimming: 3 bases; junction bases outside the gene matches: 8. The variable domain in full, with the rest retrieved from reference TRBV5-1 and TRBJ2-1, is KAGVTQTPRYLIKTRGQQVTLSCSPISGHRSVSWYQQTPGQGLQFLFEYFSETQRNKGNFPGRFSGRQFSNSRSEMNVSTLELGDSALYLCASTSGLADYNEQFFGPGTRLTVL.

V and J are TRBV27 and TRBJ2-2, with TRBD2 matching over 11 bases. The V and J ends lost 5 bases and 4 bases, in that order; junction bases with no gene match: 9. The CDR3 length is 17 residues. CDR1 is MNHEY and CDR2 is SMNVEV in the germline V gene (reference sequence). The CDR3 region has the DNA TGTGCCAGCAGTCCCACCCCGACTAGCGGGGTCACCGGGGAGCTGTTTTTT. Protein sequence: CASSPTPTSGVTGELFF.

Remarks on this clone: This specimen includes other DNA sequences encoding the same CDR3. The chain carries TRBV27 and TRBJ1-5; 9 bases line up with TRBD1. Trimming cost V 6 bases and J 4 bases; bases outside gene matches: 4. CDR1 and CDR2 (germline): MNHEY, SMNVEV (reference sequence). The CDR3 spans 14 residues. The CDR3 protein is CASRTTGGNQPQHF. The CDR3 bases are TGTGCCAGCAGAACGACAGGGGGGAATCAGCCCCAGCATTTT.

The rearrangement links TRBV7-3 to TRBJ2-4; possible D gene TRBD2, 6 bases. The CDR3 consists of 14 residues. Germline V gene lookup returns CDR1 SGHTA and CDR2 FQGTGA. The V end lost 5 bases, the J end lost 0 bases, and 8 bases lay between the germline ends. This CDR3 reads CASSPGLAKNIQYF. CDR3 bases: TGTGCCAGCAGCCCGGGACTAGCCAAAAACATTCAGTACTTC.

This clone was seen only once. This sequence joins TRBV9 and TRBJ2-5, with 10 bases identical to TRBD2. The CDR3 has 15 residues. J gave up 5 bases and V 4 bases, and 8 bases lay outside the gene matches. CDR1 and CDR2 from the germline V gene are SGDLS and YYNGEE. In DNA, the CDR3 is TGTGCCAGCAGCCCCCGCTCTAGCGGGAGTGAGACCCAGTACTTC. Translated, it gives CASSPRSSGSETQYF.

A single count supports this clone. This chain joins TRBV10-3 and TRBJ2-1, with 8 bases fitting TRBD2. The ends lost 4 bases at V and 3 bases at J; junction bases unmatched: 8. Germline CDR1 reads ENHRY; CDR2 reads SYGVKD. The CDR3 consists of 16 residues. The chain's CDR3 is CAISAVVAGNYNEQFF. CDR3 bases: TGTGCCATCAGTGCAGTGGTAGCGGGAAACTACAATGAGCAGTTCTTC.

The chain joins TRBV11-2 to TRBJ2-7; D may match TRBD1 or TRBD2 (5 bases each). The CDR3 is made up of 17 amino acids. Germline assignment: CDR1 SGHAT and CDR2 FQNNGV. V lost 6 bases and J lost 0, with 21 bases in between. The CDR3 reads CASRKGLGDGPSYEQYF. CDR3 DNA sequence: TGTGCCAGCAGGAAGGGCCTTGGGGACGGACCCTCCTACGAGCAGTACTTC.

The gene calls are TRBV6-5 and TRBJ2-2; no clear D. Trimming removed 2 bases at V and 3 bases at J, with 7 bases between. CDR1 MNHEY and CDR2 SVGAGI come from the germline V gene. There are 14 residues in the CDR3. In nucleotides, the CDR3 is TGTGCCAGCAGTTACCGGGTGCACACCGGGGAGCTGTTTTTT. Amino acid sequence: CASSYRVHTGELFF.

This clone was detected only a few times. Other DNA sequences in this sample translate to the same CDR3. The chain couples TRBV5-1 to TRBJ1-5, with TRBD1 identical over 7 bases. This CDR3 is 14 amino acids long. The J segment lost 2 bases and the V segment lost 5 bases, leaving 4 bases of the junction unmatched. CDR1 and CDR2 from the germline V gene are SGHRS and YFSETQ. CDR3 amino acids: CASSSQGGNQPQHF. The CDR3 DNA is TGCGCCAGCAGTTCGCAGGGGGGCAATCAGCCCCAGCATTTT.